A selection of T cell receptor beta chains follows, all from one sample in a study of blood T cell repertoires in COVID-19. Sequenced by immunoSEQ multiplex PCR; TCRdb stores in-frame clones only, minus some. The repertoire holds approximately 240,000 clones, with around 81% as singletons. Sequences were obtained from peripheral blood. The receptors shown here come from a woman in her sixties or seventies with acute or convalescent COVID-19. The CDR3 runs from the conserved cysteine through the conserved F or W. D genes are given only for firm matches. Rows may omit the clone size; those that give it use once, few, many or a size class.

V gene	D gene	clone size	J gene	CDR3 protein	CDR3 DNA
TRBV6-2/TRBV6-3	TRBD2	few	TRBJ2-1	CASSYLAGGPDEQFF	TGTGCCAGCAGTTACCTAGCGGGGGGCCCCGATGAGCAGTTCTTC
TRBV7-8	.	.	TRBJ2-7	CASSLTGGFHEQYF	TGTGCCAGCAGCTTAACCGGAGGGTTCCACGAGCAGTACTTC
TRBV20-1	.	.	TRBJ1-1	CSAQKNTEAFF	TGCAGTGCTCAGAAGAACACTGAAGCTTTCTTT
TRBV9	.	.	TRBJ1-4	CASSVGSRATNEKLFF	TGTGCCAGCAGCGTAGGTTCACGAGCAACTAATGAAAAACTGTTTTTT
TRBV6-5	.	.	TRBJ1-2	CASILGPDYGYTF	TGTGCCAGCATTCTGGGCCCTGACTATGGCTACACCTTC
TRBV6-2/TRBV6-3	.	.	TRBJ1-4	CASSYTAGLKLFF	TGTGCCAGCAGTTACACAGCGGGCCTGAAACTGTTTTTT
TRBV3-1/TRBV3-2	.	.	TRBJ2-7	CASSKAGRNAQYF	TGTGCCAGCAGCAAAGCAGGGCGTAATGCGCAGTACTTC
TRBV3-1/TRBV3-2	.	.	TRBJ1-2	CASSLGGDGYTF	TGTGCCAGCAGCCTAGGGGGGGATGGCTACACCTTC
TRBV19	TRBD1	.	TRBJ1-6	CASGQAYNSPLHF	TGTGCCAGCGGACAGGCCTATAATTCACCCCTCCACTTT
TRBV7-2	.	.	TRBJ1-2	CASSSSGQSYGYTF	TGTGCCAGCAGCTCAAGTGGGCAGAGCTATGGCTACACCTTC
TRBV7-2	TRBD1	.	TRBJ1-2	CASSLVGTAQIASGYTF	TGTGCCAGCAGCTTAGTAGGGACAGCACAAATCGCGAGCGGCTACACCTTC
TRBV9	TRBD2	.	TRBJ2-3	CASSVAGGGTDTQYF	TGTGCCAGCAGCGTAGCTGGGGGGGGAACAGATACGCAGTATTTT
TRBV18	.	.	TRBJ1-2	CASSGVSQYGYTF	TGTGCCAGCTCCGGGGTAAGCCAATATGGCTACACCTTC
TRBV2	.	.	TRBJ1-2	CASSDRAGSVYGYTF	TGTGCCAGCAGTGATAGGGCAGGGTCAGTCTATGGCTACACCTTC
TRBV6-5	TRBD2	.	TRBJ2-3	CASSLTGGRGDTQYF	TGTGCCAGCAGCCTAACGGGGGGGAGAGGAGATACGCAGTATTTT
TRBV30	.	.	TRBJ2-7	CAWSVREGTYEQYF	TGTGCCTGGAGTGTACGAGAGGGAACCTACGAGCAGTACTTC
TRBV27	.	.	TRBJ1-3	CASSLSASGNTIYF	TGTGCCAGCAGTTTATCGGCCTCCGGAAACACCATATATTTT
TRBV11-2	TRBD1	few	TRBJ1-2	CASSLGTGTAFNYGYTF	TGTGCCAGCAGCTTAGGAACCGGGACAGCATTTAACTATGGCTACACCTTC
TRBV6-5	.	.	TRBJ1-4	CASSTGYEKLFF	TGTGCCAGCAGTACAGGGTATGAAAAACTGTTTTTT
TRBV27	TRBD2	.	TRBJ2-7	CASSSPGGATKQYF	TGTGCCAGCAGTTCCCCGGGGGGGGCTACGAAGCAGTACTTC
TRBV25-1	TRBD1	.	TRBJ1-1	CASRGTGLGTEAFF	TGTGCCAGCAGGGGGACAGGGTTAGGGACTGAAGCTTTCTTT
TRBV5-6	TRBD1	.	TRBJ2-7	CASSWGQTYEQYF	TGTGCCAGCAGCTGGGGACAGACCTACGAGCAGTACTTC
TRBV12-3/TRBV12-4	.	.	TRBJ2-7	CASSLRGGHEQYF	TGTGCCAGCAGTCTACGGGGAGGCCACGAGCAGTACTTC
TRBV18	.	once	TRBJ1-1	CASSPSSDTEAFF	TGTGCCAGCTCACCATCCAGTGACACTGAAGCTTTCTTT
TRBV6-1	.	.	TRBJ2-7	CASSEALRGEQYF	TGTGCCAGCAGTGAAGCCCTGAGGGGGGAGCAGTACTTC
TRBV7-9	TRBD1	.	TRBJ2-7	CAGDRQGSYEQYF	TGTGCCGGCGACAGACAGGGGTCCTACGAGCAGTACTTC
TRBV7-8	TRBD2	.	TRBJ2-5	CASSLAVRGVQETQYF	TGTGCCAGCAGCTTAGCTGTGCGGGGGGTACAAGAGACCCAGTACTTC
TRBV2	TRBD1	once	TRBJ1-5	CASRAQGASNQPQHF	TGTGCCAGCAGGGCACAGGGGGCTAGCAATCAGCCCCAGCATTTT
TRBV3-1/TRBV3-2	.	once	TRBJ2-1	CASSQEVVPYNEQFF	TGTGCCAGCAGCCAAGAGGTAGTTCCGTACAATGAGCAGTTCTTC
TRBV10-3	.	.	TRBJ2-3	CAMNGDPSTDTQYF	TGTGCCATGAACGGAGACCCCTCCACAGATACGCAGTATTTT
TRBV19	.	.	TRBJ1-6	CASSIGGRTGSGSPLHF	TGTGCCAGTAGTATAGGAGGGCGCACAGGGTCGGGTTCACCCCTCCACTTT
TRBV18	.	once	TRBJ1-2	CASSHQYNYGYTF	TGTGCCAGCTCTCACCAGTACAACTATGGCTACACCTTC
TRBV13	.	.	TRBJ1-2	CASSLQRQNYGYTF	TGTGCCAGCAGCTTACAGAGGCAAAACTATGGCTACACCTTC
TRBV28	.	once	TRBJ1-2	CASSLTQGLSGYTF	TGTGCCAGCAGTTTAACTCAGGGTCTCTCTGGCTACACCTTC
TRBV19	.	.	TRBJ1-2	CASSYLGDGYTF	TGTGCCAGTAGTTACTTGGGAGATGGCTACACCTTC
TRBV18	.	.	TRBJ1-4	CASSPRGGELFF	TGTGCCAGCTCACCCCGAGGTGGTGAACTGTTTTTT
TRBV30	TRBD1	few	TRBJ1-5	CAWSRTGTDNQPQHF	TGTGCCTGGAGCAGGACCGGGACAGACAATCAGCCCCAGCATTTT
TRBV30	TRBD1	.	TRBJ2-7	CAWSRGLGEQYF	TGTGCCTGGTCCAGGGGGCTAGGGGAGCAGTACTTC
TRBV27	.	.	TRBJ1-2	CASRPQGIGGYTF	TGTGCCAGCCGGCCCCAGGGGATAGGTGGCTACACCTTC
TRBV7-8	TRBD2	.	TRBJ2-1	CASSLWTSGGASVNEQFF	TGTGCCAGCAGCTTATGGACTAGCGGGGGGGCCAGTGTAAATGAGCAGTTCTTC
TRBV7-8	.	.	TRBJ1-5	CASSLDSGGNQPQHF	TGTGCCAGCAGCTTAGACTCAGGGGGCAATCAGCCCCAGCATTTT
TRBV4-2	TRBD1	.	TRBJ2-6	CASSPWGQVRGANVLTF	TGTGCCAGCAGCCCTTGGGGACAGGTGCGTGGGGCCAACGTCCTGACTTTC
TRBV30	.	.	TRBJ1-2	CAWSVRQDSGYTF	TGTGCCTGGAGTGTACGACAGGACAGTGGCTACACCTTC
TRBV19	.	.	TRBJ2-7	CASSGGETYEQYF	TGTGCCAGTAGTGGCGGGGAGACCTACGAGCAGTACTTC
TRBV6-6	.	few	TRBJ1-3	CASSRWEAGNSGNTIYF	TGTGCCAGCAGTCGATGGGAAGCGGGGAACTCTGGAAACACCATATATTTT
TRBV5-4	TRBD1	.	TRBJ1-4	CASSSDRDPNEKLFF	TGTGCCAGCAGCTCTGACAGGGACCCCAATGAAAAACTGTTTTTT
TRBV3-1/TRBV3-2	TRBD2	.	TRBJ2-2	CASSPGGIGTGELFF	TGTGCCAGCAGCCCGGGGGGAATCGGCACCGGGGAGCTGTTTTTT
TRBV2	.	.	TRBJ1-1	CASTHPPQGMNTEAFF	TGTGCCAGCACTCACCCTCCCCAGGGGATGAACACTGAAGCTTTCTTT
TRBV28	TRBD1	.	TRBJ1-4	CASRTGDNEKLFF	TGTGCCAGCAGGACAGGGGATAATGAAAAACTGTTTTTT
TRBV3-1/TRBV3-2	TRBD2	once	TRBJ2-2	CASSRTSGNTGELFF	TGTGCCAGCAGCCGGACTAGCGGGAACACCGGGGAGCTGTTTTTT
TRBV19	TRBD1	.	TRBJ2-7	CASSAARDSLYEQYF	TGTGCCAGTAGTGCTGCAAGGGACAGCCTCTACGAGCAGTACTTC
TRBV9	.	.	TRBJ2-5	CASSGSAGAQETQYF	TGTGCCAGCAGCGGCTCGGCGGGGGCCCAAGAGACCCAGTACTTC
TRBV28	.	.	TRBJ1-5	CASSITSGNQPQHF	TGTGCCAGCAGTATAACTTCAGGGAATCAGCCCCAGCATTTT
TRBV13	.	.	TRBJ2-1	CASSFLGGHEQFF	TGTGCCAGCAGCTTTCTTGGGGGCCATGAGCAGTTCTTC
TRBV5-6	.	few	TRBJ1-4	CASSAGFNEKLFF	TGTGCCAGCTCTGCGGGGTTTAATGAAAAACTGTTTTTT
TRBV3-1/TRBV3-2	.	few	TRBJ1-2	CASSQKQANYGYTF	TGTGCCAGCAGCCAAAAACAGGCGAACTATGGCTACACCTTC
TRBV19	TRBD1	once	TRBJ1-5	CASSIDRDRGRGQPQHF	TGTGCCAGTAGTATCGACCGGGACAGGGGGCGCGGCCAGCCCCAGCATTTT
TRBV19	TRBD2	.	TRBJ2-1	CASSTIAGGGNEQFF	TGTGCCAGTAGTACCATCGCGGGGGGGGGCAATGAGCAGTTCTTC
TRBV2	TRBD1	.	TRBJ1-1	CASSEGRQGASNTEAFF	TGTGCCAGCAGTGAAGGTCGACAGGGGGCCTCCAACACTGAAGCTTTCTTT